The next 26 T cell receptor beta chains were all read from a single sample in a study of T cells in narcolepsy. TCRdb's table, derived via immunoSEQ multiplex PCR, lists solely in-frame clones and lacks some. The table includes about 30,000 clones, 80% to 90% detected once. Material for sequencing was CD45RA- memory CD4+ T cells from PBMCs. These receptors were collected from a human donor with narcolepsy.

The rearrangement joins TRBV10-3 to TRBJ2-1; TRBD2 aligns across 8 bases. J gave up 8 bases and V 7 bases, and 7 bases lay outside the gene matches. The CDR3 totals 13 residues. The germline V gene encodes CDR1 ENHRY and CDR2 SYGVKD. CDR3 in amino acids: CAIKRGGGDEQFF. The CDR3 DNA follows: TGTGCCATCAAACGGGGGGGCGGCGATGAGCAGTTCTTC.

V and J are TRBV5-1 and TRBJ1-5; D not resolved. Looked up from germline, CDR1 is SGHRS and CDR2 is YFSETQ. This CDR3 is 13 amino acids long. Trimming removed 0 bases from V and 6 bases from J, with 7 bases in between. The CDR3 DNA reads as TGCGCCAGCAGCTTGGAAGTCGGTCAGCCCCAGCATTTT. Protein product: CASSLEVGQPQHF.

The chain recombines TRBV29-1 with TRBJ1-3; D gene uncertain. CDR3 length equals 13 residues. V was shortened by 7 bases and J by 4 bases, with 14 bases between the two germline ends. Per germline, CDR1 SQVTM and CDR2 ANQGSEA. The CDR3, as DNA: TGCAGCGCCAGGACTCCTGGCGGAAACACCATATATTTT. Its translation: CSARTPGGNTIYF.

V is TRBV7-2 and J is TRBJ2-1; 7 nucleotides agree with TRBD1. The V gene's germline CDR1 is SGHTA and CDR2 FQGNSA. This CDR3 is 19 amino acids long. V lost 1 base and J lost 0; bases outside the gene matches: 12. The CDR3, as DNA: TGTGCCAGCAGCTTAGGGTATCATCCACAGGGGAGCTCCTACAATGAGCAGTTCTTC. As protein: CASSLGYHPQGSSYNEQFF.

This clone has only one observation. This chain joins TRBV11-1 and TRBJ1-1, with TRBD1 as a possible D gene (6 bases). The CDR3 covers 16 residues. V lost 5 bases to trimming and J lost 0 bases, with 16 bases between them. The germline gives CDR1 SGHAT, CDR2 FQDESV (reference sequence). The CDR3 sequence: CASSPVGGRVNTEAFF. DNA of the CDR3: TGTGCCAGCAGCCCCGTCGGGGGGCGAGTGAACACTGAAGCTTTCTTT. Full variable domain (rest looked up from reference TRBV11-1 and TRBJ1-1): EAEVAQSPRYKITEKSQAVAFWCDPISGHATLYWYRQILGQGPELLVQFQDESVVDDSQLPKDRFSAERLKGVDSTLKIQPAELGDSAMYLCASSPVGGRVNTEAFFGQGTRLTVV.

The CDR3 sequence is CASSYETSGNEQFF. In nucleotides, the CDR3 is TGTGCCAGCAGTTACGAGACTAGCGGGAATGAGCAGTTCTTC. This rearrangement joins TRBV6-5 to TRBJ2-1, with 10 nucleotides matching TRBD2. This CDR3 region has 14 residues. J gave up 7 bases and V 2 bases, and 2 bases lay outside the gene matches. Per the germline V gene, CDR1 is MNHEY and CDR2 is SVGAGI.

About this clone: The junction does not match germline at one end; this may be a read error. V and J are TRBV7-9 and TRBJ2-1; 7 bases are a match to TRBD1. Germline assignment: CDR1 SEHNR and CDR2 FQNEAQ (reference sequence). The CDR3 has 12 residues. In DNA, the CDR3 is TGTGCCAGCAGGATAAGGGGACAGCCAGGGATCTTC. Translated: CASRIRGQPGIF.

The chain is built from TRBV29-1 and TRBJ1-6; 7 nucleotides line up with TRBD1. The CDR3 totals 13 residues. V lost 7 bases to trimming and J lost 10 bases; unmatched junction nucleotides: 10. The germline gives CDR1 SQVTM, CDR2 ANQGSEA. DNA of the CDR3: TGCAGCGCCCAGGGGGTTAGTGGCTCACCCCTCCACTTT. Translating it yields CSAQGVSGSPLHF.

In its sample, this clone was seen once. The genes are TRBV2 and TRBJ2-5; 8 bases are a match to TRBD1. Germline loops: CDR1 SNHLY, CDR2 FYNNEI. The CDR3 consists of 15 residues. Trimming at V came to 3 bases and at J to 5 bases, leaving 8 bases not matched to a gene. For the CDR3, the DNA is TGTGCCAGCAGTGACCTGGCAGGGGGCGCGGAGACCCAGTACTTC. It encodes CASSDLAGGAETQYF.

Details on this clone: An end of the junction does not agree with germline; a read error may underlie this. Other DNA sequences in this specimen translate into the identical CDR3. The chain recombines TRBV9 with TRBJ2-5; the match to TRBD1 covers 8 bases. The length of the CDR3 is 15 residues. CDR1 and CDR2 from the germline V gene are SGDLS and YYNGEE. In nucleotides, the CDR3 is TGTGCCAGCAGCGGGGGAGGACAGGGACAAGAGACCCAATACTTC. As protein: CASSGGGQGQETQYF. The whole variable domain, filled in from reference TRBV9 and TRBJ2-5, reads DSGVTQTPKHLITATGQRVTLRCSPRSGDLSVYWYQQSLDQGLQFLIQYYNGEERAKGNILERFSAQQFPDLHSELNLSSLELGDSALYFCASSGGGQGQETQYFGPGTRLLVL.

The chain joins TRBV6-5 to TRBJ2-7; 10 bases align to TRBD1. The CDR3 is 14 amino acids. Losses at the gene ends were 6 bases for V and 9 bases for J; bases not matched to a gene: 11. Germline CDR1 reads MNHEY; CDR2 reads SVGAGI. CDR3 region: CASRFRDRGVVQYF. The CDR3 DNA sequence: TGTGCCAGCAGATTCCGGGACAGGGGAGTGGTGCAGTACTTC.

The chain combines TRBV7-9 with TRBJ2-3, with 7 positions matching TRBD1. The V gene's germline CDR1 is SEHNR and CDR2 FQNEAQ (reference sequence). The ends lost 3 bases at V and 2 bases at J; junction bases unmatched: 2. This CDR3 is 14 amino acids long. CDR3 sequence (DNA): TGTGCCAGCAGCTTGGGACAGTCCACAGATACGCAGTATTTT. Residues: CASSLGQSTDTQYF.

This clone has a single count. The rearrangement uses TRBV6-1 and TRBJ2-7, with TRBD2 matching over 11 bases. Germline lookup yields CDR1 MNHNS and CDR2 SASEGT. The junction had 8 bases not matched to a gene; V was cut back by 6 bases and J by 13 bases. The CDR3 consists of 12 residues. CDR3 in DNA: TGTGCCAGCAGGTCCGGGACTAGCGGAGTTTACTTC. Protein: CASRSGTSGVYF.

This clone has a single count. The J gene is TRBJ1-6, the V gene TRBV14; maybe TRBD1 (5 bases). This CDR3 has 14 residues. CDR1 is SGHDN and CDR2 is FVKESK in the germline V gene. The V end lost 1 base, the J end lost 6 bases, and 7 bases lay between the germline ends. The CDR3 nucleotides read TGTGCCAGCAGCCAAGGGGGCCTTAATTCACCCCTCCACTTT. This sequence encodes CASSQGGLNSPLHF.

V is TRBV6-4 and J is TRBJ2-3; 9 positions agree with TRBD2. The V gene end was trimmed by 7 bases and the J gene end by 3 bases; junction bases not matched to a gene: 11. Germline V gene sequence: CDR1 MRHNA, CDR2 SNTAGT. This CDR3 is 16 amino acids long. In DNA, the CDR3 is TGTGCCAGCACCTTAGTAGCGGGAGAGGCTACAGATACGCAGTATTTT. The encoded protein is CASTLVAGEATDTQYF.

This chain joins TRBV7-9 and TRBJ2-2; D is perhaps TRBD1 (5 bases). The V and J ends lost 5 bases and 0 bases respectively, with 10 bases between them. Germline V gene sequence: CDR1 SEHNR, CDR2 FQNEAQ (reference sequence). The CDR3 is 15 residues long. Here the CDR3 reads CASSAGQTNTGELFF. CDR3 nucleotides: TGTGCCAGCAGCGCCGGACAAACGAACACCGGGGAGCTGTTTTTT.

The chain uses TRBV19 and TRBJ2-1; D is uncertain. Trimming took off 5 bases at V and 7 bases at J, with 18 bases between the two ends. Germline CDR1 and CDR2: LNHDA and SQIVND (reference sequence). The CDR3 has 15 residues. CDR3 nucleotides: TGTGCCAGTAGTTTTTGGGCTCCCCCAGGTAATGAGCAGTTCTTC. It encodes CASSFWAPPGNEQFF.

V usage is TRBV5-5 and J usage is TRBJ2-3, with 7 positions matching TRBD2. This CDR3 spans 15 amino acids. CDR1 is SGHKS, CDR2 YYEKEE, per germline (reference sequence). V shed 2 bases and J 2 bases; nucleotides not matched to a gene: 5. The CDR3 sequence: CASSFRGEITDTQYF. DNA of the CDR3: TGTGCCAGCAGCTTTCGGGGGGAGATCACAGATACGCAGTATTTT. Filled out from reference TRBV5-5 and TRBJ2-3, the complete variable domain reads DAGVTQSPTHLIKTRGQQVTLRCSPISGHKSVSWYQQVLGQGPQFIFQYYEKEERGRGNFPDRFSARQFPNYSSELNVNALLLGDSALYLCASSFRGEITDTQYFGPGTRLTVL.

The chain is built from TRBV6-1 and TRBJ2-1, with TRBD2 as a possible D gene (6 bases). Per germline, CDR1 MNHNS and CDR2 SASEGT. V was cut by 3 bases and J by 4 bases, with 13 bases left in between. The CDR3 extends over 15 amino acids. Here the CDR3 reads CASSDTGGAYNEQFF. Here the CDR3 DNA reads TGTGCCAGCAGTGATACCGGGGGAGCTTACAATGAGCAGTTCTTC.

V usage is TRBV30 and J usage is TRBJ1-6, with D possibly being TRBD1 (6 bases). CDR3 length: 14 residues. CDR1 is GTSNPN and CDR2 is SVGIG in the germline V gene (reference sequence). The ends were cut back, 0 bases at V and 7 bases at J, with 10 bases in the middle. The DNA for the CDR3 is TGTGCCTGGAGTGTATCTAGGGGGAATTCACCCCTCCACTTT. Protein product: CAWSVSRGNSPLHF.

The chain joins TRBV15 to TRBJ2-5; D is perhaps TRBD1 or TRBD2 (6 bases each). Germline CDR1 LNHNV, CDR2 YYDKDF (reference sequence). V was cut by 3 bases and J by 1 base, with 12 bases left in between. The CDR3 is 15 residues long. CDR3 sequence: CATSRGAGSQETQYF. DNA of the CDR3: TGTGCCACCAGCAGGGGGGCGGGGTCCCAAGAGACCCAGTACTTC.

The table lists this clone with a count of one. The rearrangement joins TRBV25-1 to TRBJ2-2; 7 bases line up with TRBD1. Per germline, CDR1 MGHDK and CDR2 SYGVNS. V shed 5 bases and J 0 bases; nucleotides not matched to a gene: 6. The CDR3 totals 16 residues. The CDR3 region has the DNA TGTGCCAGCAGTCCCTCGACAGGGACGAACACCGGGGAGCTGTTTTTT. Amino acid sequence: CASSPSTGTNTGELFF.

The chain carries TRBV6-1 and TRBJ2-2; D may be TRBD1 (5 bases). Germline V gene sequence: CDR1 MNHNS, CDR2 SASEGT. This CDR3 contains 15 residues. V lost 6 bases, J lost 6 bases, and 17 bases lay in between. CDR3 sequence reads: CASRLSTSGSGELFF. The CDR3 nucleotides are TGTGCCAGCAGGCTCTCCACCTCAGGGTCCGGGGAGCTGTTTTTT.

This clone has just a few counts. V and J are TRBV11-2 and TRBJ2-7, with D possibly called TRBD1 or TRBD2 (6 bases each). Germline V gene sequence: CDR1 SGHAT, CDR2 FQNNGV. V lost 5 bases to trimming and J lost 0 bases, with 8 bases between them. The CDR3 is 13 amino acids. DNA of the CDR3: TGTGCCAGCAGCCCGGGGGCCTCCTACGAGCAGTACTTC. Protein: CASSPGASYEQYF. Drawing the rest from reference TRBV11-2 and TRBJ2-7, the complete variable domain is EAGVAQSPRYKIIEKRQSVAFWCNPISGHATLYWYQQILGQGPKLLIQFQNNGVVDDSQLPKDRFSAERLKGVDSTLKIQPAKLEDSAVYLCASSPGASYEQYFGPGTRLTVT.

This rearrangement joins TRBV30 to TRBJ2-3, with 10 bases identical to TRBD2. The CDR3 runs 17 residues. Per germline, CDR1 GTSNPN and CDR2 SVGIG (reference sequence). J was trimmed by 2 bases and V by 0 bases; bases with no gene match: 8. The CDR3 loop reads CAWSVGSGTSVTDTQYF. As DNA, the CDR3 is TGTGCCTGGAGTGTTGGTTCAGGGACTAGCGTCACAGATACGCAGTATTTT.

This clone was found a few times. This rearrangement joins TRBV6-5 to TRBJ2-7; 11 bases match TRBD2. The trim removed 6 bases at V and 13 bases at J, leaving 8 bases unmatched. The CDR3 is 12 amino acids. Germline V gene data show CDR1 as MNHEY and CDR2 as SVGAGI. The CDR3 loop reads CASRSGTSGVYF. The CDR3 nucleotides are TGTGCCAGCAGGTCCGGGACTAGCGGAGTTTACTTC.